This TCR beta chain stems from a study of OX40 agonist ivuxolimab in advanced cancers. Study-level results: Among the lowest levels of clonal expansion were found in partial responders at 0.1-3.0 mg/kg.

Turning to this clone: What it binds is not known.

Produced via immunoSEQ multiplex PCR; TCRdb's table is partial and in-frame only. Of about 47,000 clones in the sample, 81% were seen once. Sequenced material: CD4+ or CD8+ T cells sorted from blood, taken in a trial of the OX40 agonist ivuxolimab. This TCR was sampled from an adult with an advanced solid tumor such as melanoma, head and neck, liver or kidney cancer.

The CDR3 sequence is CASSPLRGSGKGNEQFF. CDR3 nucleotides: TGTGCCAGCAGCCCCTTGCGCGGTAGCGGGAAGGGCAATGAGCAGTTCTTC. The V and J genes are TRBV11-3 and TRBJ2-1; TRBD2 agrees at 8 bases. The V and J ends lost 5 bases and 6 bases, in that order; junction bases with no gene match: 15. The CDR3 contains 17 residues. Germline V gives CDR1 SGHNT, CDR2 YENEEA.